The clone carrying this T cell receptor beta chain was observed a few times. TCRdb passed the RT-PCR reads through MiXCR, listing each CDR3 protein once. This sample has approximately 410,000 distinct CDR3 sequences, with 16% found just once. This entry comes from a study of patients and donors after allogeneic stem cell transplantation. CDR1 is LGHNA, CDR2 YSLEER, per germline. CDR3 length equals 20 residues. With 0 bases removed from V and 2 bases from J, the gap between germline ends came to 23 bases. This TCR derives from a human donor who was either an allogeneic HSCT recipient or a stem cell or donor lymphocyte infusion donor (not recorded which). It is not recorded whose cells these are; they may come from a transplant donor. Sequenced input: blood, either unsorted or a sorted T cell fraction (not recorded which). The genes are TRBV4-3 and TRBJ2-1; D could derive from TRBD1 or TRBD2 (7 bases each). The CDR3 loop reads CASSQESQGGPGTAYNEQFF. The CDR3 DNA reads TGCGCCAGCAGCCAAGAGTCTCAGGGGGGGCCGGGAACGGCCTACAATGAGCAGTTCTTC.